The 29 T cell receptor beta chains presented below share a single source sample, sequenced in a study of T-cell memory formation after mild COVID-19. TCRdb independently ran MiXCR on the 5' RACE reads; one entry per CDR3 protein. The data show 250,000 to 350,000 distinct CDR3 sequences, with roughly 15% seen just once and approximately 25% held by the top ten. Sequencing used PBMCs or a T cell subset sorted from them (not recorded which). Receptor source: a young man who had mild COVID-19 (a few samples of this study predate the infection). Cell type and time point are not known.

V and J are TRBV20-1 and TRBJ1-5, with unresolved D. Per the germline V gene, CDR1 is DFQATT and CDR2 is SNEGSKA (reference sequence). Trimming left V 6 bases short and J 4 bases short, with 25 bases between. This CDR3 has 17 residues. The CDR3 DNA reads TGCAGTGCCTATTCGGGCCCCCTCAGAATAACTAATCAGCCCCAGCATTTT. Translation gives CSAYSGPLRITNQPQHF.

The chain couples TRBV6-1 to TRBJ2-7, with D maybe TRBD1 (6 bases). The CDR3 consists of 14 residues. With 6 bases removed from V and 0 bases from J, the gap between germline ends came to 12 bases. The germline gives CDR1 MNHNS, CDR2 SASEGT. In DNA, the CDR3 is TGTGCCAGCAGGACCGGGACACTCTCCTACGAGCAGTACGTC. This sequence encodes CASRTGTLSYEQYV.

The sample holds a few counts of this clonotype. The chain recombines TRBV7-2 with TRBJ1-1; D not resolved. This CDR3 region has 14 residues. Germline CDR1 and CDR2: SGHTA and FQGNSA. The V gene lost 5 bases and the J gene lost 12 bases, with 22 bases spanning the gap. CDR3 bases: TGTGCCAGCAGCAAAGGCCCCTTGCCACCCACTACTTTCTTT. This translates into CASSKGPLPPTTFF.

This clonotype was picked up a small number of times. V and J are TRBV20-1 and TRBJ2-3; 10 bases are shared with TRBD2. V was clipped by 6 bases and J by 3 bases; unmatched bases: 6. Germline V CDR1 and CDR2: DFQATT, SNEGSKA (reference sequence). This CDR3 contains 14 residues. CDR3 DNA sequence: TGCAGTGCGATACTAGCGGGGACGACAGATACGCAGTATTTT. Protein product: CSAILAGTTDTQYF.

The sample holds many counts of this clonotype. The chain carries TRBV6-5 and TRBJ2-7; D may be TRBD1 (5 bases). V lost 7 bases to trimming and J lost 6 bases, with 13 bases between them. The length of the CDR3 is 12 residues. Germline V CDR1 and CDR2: MNHEY, SVGAGI. CDR3 loop: CASTTQGGEQYF. The CDR3 nucleotides are TGTGCCAGCACCACGCAGGGCGGCGAGCAGTACTTC.

This clonotype was seen only a few times. The rearrangement uses TRBV4-1 and TRBJ1-1; D unresolved. The CDR3 runs 14 residues. The V and J ends lost 0 bases and 4 bases respectively, with 9 bases between them. The germline CDR1 and CDR2 sequences are MGHRA and YSYEKL. This CDR3 reads CASSQEVTGTEAFF. CDR3 in DNA: TGCGCCAGCAGCCAAGAAGTCACGGGCACTGAAGCTTTCTTT.

This clonotype was recorded a few times. This rearrangement joins TRBV7-6 to TRBJ2-2, with 7 bases identical to TRBD2. Germline V lookup: CDR1 SGHVS, CDR2 FNYEAQ. The J segment lost 6 bases and the V segment lost 1 base, leaving 14 bases of the junction unmatched. The CDR3 is 18 amino acids. CDR3 loop: CASSLVRLAGLIPGELFF. The CDR3 DNA reads as TGTGCCAGCAGCTTAGTCCGCTTAGCGGGTCTGATACCCGGGGAGCTGTTTTTT.

The sample holds a few counts of this clonotype. The chain recombines TRBV11-2 with TRBJ2-5; 10 bases are shared with TRBD2. The CDR3 loop spans 14 amino acids. Germline CDR1 is SGHAT and CDR2 is FQNNGV. V was clipped by 5 bases and J by 5 bases; unmatched bases: 5. CDR3 sequence: CASSEISGGETQYF. In DNA form, the CDR3 reads TGTGCCAGCAGCGAGATTAGCGGGGGGGAGACCCAGTACTTC.

The chain has TRBV5-1 and TRBJ2-1, with 13 nucleotides matching TRBD2. Germline CDR1 is SGHRS and CDR2 is YFSETQ. There are 14 residues in the CDR3. V shed 3 bases, J shed 10 bases, and the junction held 4 bases outside the gene matches. CDR3: CASSSGLAGAEQFF. Written as DNA, the CDR3 is TGCGCCAGCAGCTCTGGACTAGCGGGGGCCGAGCAGTTCTTC.

This clonotype was counted between two and nine times. The chain has TRBV4-3 and TRBJ2-2; D is unclear. This CDR3 contains 14 residues. The germline gives CDR1 LGHNA, CDR2 YSLEER. The V gene lost 4 bases and the J gene lost 4 bases, with 10 bases spanning the gap. As DNA, the CDR3 is TGCGCCAGCAGCCCATCGGCCCCCACCGGGGAGCTGTTTTTT. It specifies CASSPSAPTGELFF.

V usage is TRBV5-1 and J usage is TRBJ2-3, with D perhaps TRBD2 (7 bases). CDR1 and CDR2 from the germline V gene are SGHRS and YFSETQ. V was pared by 6 bases and J by 3 bases, with 20 bases between. The CDR3 is made up of 16 amino acids. CDR3 DNA sequence: TGCGCCAGCACGCAAGGGGGGCGGGGGCCAACAGATACGCAGTATTTT. Protein product: CASTQGGRGPTDTQYF.

This clonotype was counted only a few times. For the CDR3, the DNA is TGCGCCAGCAGCCAAGAGTGGCAGCCTAGCACAGATACGCAGTATTTT. This sequence encodes CASSQEWQPSTDTQYF. The V gene is TRBV4-3, the J gene TRBJ2-3; D not certain. V gave up 0 bases and J gave up 0 bases, with 10 bases separating them. The CDR3 sequence is 16 residues long. CDR1 and CDR2 (germline): LGHNA, YSLEER.

There are a few counts of this clonotype. V usage is TRBV9 and J usage is TRBJ2-3; tentatively, D is TRBD1 or TRBD2 (6 bases each). V was pared by 2 bases and J by 7 bases, with 17 bases between. The germline CDR1 and CDR2 sequences are SGDLS and YYNGEE. This CDR3 is built from 15 residues. The CDR3: CASSVEGGRAHTQYF. CDR3 DNA: TGTGCCAGCAGCGTGGAGGGGGGCAGGGCCCATACGCAGTATTTT.

This clonotype has a handful of counts. This rearrangement joins TRBV5-1 to TRBJ1-4, with D hard to call. Germline V gives CDR1 SGHRS, CDR2 YFSETQ. The V gene lost 4 bases and the J gene lost 7 bases, with 14 bases spanning the gap. The CDR3 totals 14 residues. The CDR3 protein is CASSGNLDGEKLFF. CDR3 coding DNA: TGCGCCAGCAGCGGAAACCTAGATGGTGAAAAACTGTTTTTT.

The sample holds many counts of this clonotype. The chain is built from TRBV5-1 and TRBJ2-2, with D possibly matching TRBD1 (6 bases). Deletions cut 3 bases from V and 1 base from J, with 7 bases between. This CDR3 has 14 amino acids. Germline CDR1 is SGHRS and CDR2 is YFSETQ. The CDR3 DNA sequence: TGCGCCAGCAGCTGGGACAAGAACACCGGGGAGCTGTTTTTT. The encoded protein is CASSWDKNTGELFF.

The chain's CDR3 is CASSLAGTFYEQYF. DNA for the CDR3: TGTGCCAGCAGCTTGGCAGGAACTTTCTACGAGCAGTACTTC. J is TRBJ2-7 and V is TRBV7-9; D not resolved. V gave up 3 bases and J gave up 3 bases, with 12 bases separating them. Germline CDR1 and CDR2: SEHNR and FQNEAQ (reference sequence). The CDR3 is 14 amino acids.

This clonotype was seen only a few times. The chain couples TRBV7-2 to TRBJ2-7; 7 bases agree with TRBD1. The V segment lost 5 bases and the J segment 0 bases; nucleotides outside the gene matches: 4. Germline V CDR1 and CDR2: SGHTA, FQGNSA. The CDR3 is 14 amino acids. CDR3 sequence reads: CASSEGGNSYEQYF. CDR3 DNA sequence: TGTGCCAGCAGCGAAGGGGGCAACTCCTACGAGCAGTACTTC. Together with reference TRBV7-2 and TRBJ2-7, the CDR3 gives the full variable domain: GAGVSQSPSNKVTEKGKDVELRCDPISGHTALYWYRQSLGQGLEFLIYFQGNSAPDKSGLPSDRFSAERTGGSVSTLTIQRTQQEDSAVYLCASSEGGNSYEQYFGPGTRLTVT.

The chain has TRBV4-3 and TRBJ2-5, with TRBD1 identical over 8 bases. Germline values: CDR1 LGHNA, CDR2 YSLEER. The CDR3 spans 16 residues. J gave up 4 bases and V 0 bases, and 7 bases lay outside the gene matches. The CDR3, as DNA: TGCGCCAGCAGCCAAGATTCAGGACAGGGAGGAGAGACCCAGTACTTC. It encodes CASSQDSGQGGETQYF.

A word on this clonotype: Given a much more abundant clone one base away, this may be a read error. V is TRBV27 and J is TRBJ1-6, with D unresolved. V was clipped by 10 bases and J by 8 bases, with 6 bases between them. Germline CDR1 reads MNHEY; CDR2 reads SMNVEV (reference sequence). The CDR3 extends over 10 amino acids. The CDR3 coding sequence is TGTGCCATCACGGATTCACCCCTCCACTTT. This codes for CAITDSPLHF.

The chain recombines TRBV12-3 or TRBV12-4 with TRBJ1-2; no definite D call. Trimming shortened V by 5 bases and J by 3 bases, and 7 bases separated the two germline ends. CDR3 length: 12 residues. CDR3 nucleotides: TGTGCCAGCAGTCCGGCGGACTATGGCTACACCTTC. Amino acids: CASSPADYGYTF.

This clonotype has a count of ten or more. The chain's CDR3 is CASSPGSGTNTGELFF. In nucleotides, the CDR3 is TGTGCCAGCAGCCCAGGGTCGGGGACGAACACCGGGGAGCTGTTTTTT. The V call is TRBV7-6, the J call TRBJ2-2; D may match TRBD1 or TRBD2 (5 bases each). V was clipped by 5 bases and J by 0 bases, with 13 bases between them. There are 16 residues in the CDR3. Germline loops: CDR1 SGHVS, CDR2 FNYEAQ.

This clonotype occurred many times. The rearrangement links TRBV28 to TRBJ2-7; weak D call: TRBD2 (5 bases). Germline values: CDR1 MDHEN, CDR2 SYDVKM. Trimming took 2 bases from V and 2 from J, leaving 10 bases between them. The CDR3 is 14 residues long. The CDR3 DNA is TGTGCCAGCAGTTTAGCGGGTGGGACCTACGAGCAGTACGTC. Translating gives CASSLAGGTYEQYV.

Ten or more counts support this clonotype. This rearrangement joins TRBV7-9 to TRBJ2-5; the D gene is possibly TRBD1 (5 bases). Trimming removed 6 bases from V and 2 bases from J, with 7 bases in between. CDR1 SEHNR and CDR2 FQNEAQ come from the germline V gene (reference sequence). The CDR3 is 12 residues long. The CDR3 reads CASSRQQETQYF. In nucleotides, the CDR3 is TGTGCCAGCAGTCGACAGCAAGAGACCCAGTACTTC.

The chain has TRBV10-3 and TRBJ2-5, with D perhaps being TRBD1 or TRBD2 (5 bases each). This CDR3 region has 16 residues. CDR1 ENHRY and CDR2 SYGVKD come from the germline V gene. The V and J ends lost 5 bases and 3 bases respectively, with 19 bases between them. The CDR3 DNA follows: TGTGCCATCAGTTCCAACCGGGGCATGGCGGAAGAGACCCAGTACTTC. It translates to CAISSNRGMAEETQYF.

This clonotype was counted many times. V and J are TRBV2 and TRBJ2-3; perhaps TRBD1 as D (6 bases). V was pared by 1 base and J by 1 base, with 9 bases between. Germline CDR1 is SNHLY and CDR2 is FYNNEI. The CDR3 is 15 amino acids. The CDR3 DNA is TGTGCCAGCAGTGAAGTGGGGGCCCGCACAGATACGCAGTATTTT. Encoded protein: CASSEVGARTDTQYF. Combining the CDR3 with reference TRBV2 and TRBJ2-3 gives the whole variable domain EPEVTQTPSHQVTQMGQEVILRCVPISNHLYFYWYRQILGQKVEFLVSFYNNEISEKSEIFDDQFSVERPDGSNFTLKIRSTKLEDSAMYFCASSEVGARTDTQYFGPGTRLTVL.

CDR3 residues: CASTLFEGGRETQYF. CDR3 nucleotides: TGTGCCAGCACCCTCTTTGAGGGGGGGAGAGAGACCCAGTACTTC. This chain uses TRBV12-3 or TRBV12-4 with TRBJ2-5, with TRBD2 as a possible D gene (7 bases). Trimming stripped 7 bases from V and 4 bases from J, with 19 bases between. The CDR3 is 15 residues long.

At least ten counts were recorded for this clonotype. The genes are TRBV7-2 and TRBJ1-2; no clear D gene. Germline assignment: CDR1 SGHTA and CDR2 FQGNSA. V lost 3 bases and J 2 bases, leaving 7 bases between the germline ends. The CDR3 has 13 amino acids. CDR3 nucleotide sequence: TGTGCCAGCAGCTTGGACGGCAACTATGGCTACACCTTC. Encoded protein: CASSLDGNYGYTF.

Many counts were recorded for this clonotype. The chain couples TRBV7-2 to TRBJ2-5; D gene uncertain. Germline V lookup: CDR1 SGHTA, CDR2 FQGNSA. V was shortened by 0 bases and J by 5 bases, with 4 bases between the two germline ends. This CDR3 has 12 residues. DNA for the CDR3: TGTGCCAGCAGCTTAGCGCCGGAGACCCAGTACTTC. Protein sequence: CASSLAPETQYF.

This rearrangement joins TRBV6-2 or TRBV6-3 to TRBJ2-2, with D possibly matching TRBD1 (5 bases). CDR1 is MNHEY and CDR2 is SVGEGT in the germline V gene. Trimming pared 7 bases from V and 1 base from J, leaving 16 bases between. CDR3 length equals 16 residues. In DNA form, the CDR3 reads TGTGCCAGCACCCTCCAGGCAGGGAAGAACACCGGGGAGCTGTTTTTT. Protein product: CASTLQAGKNTGELFF.